Included here is one T cell receptor beta chain sequence, with context. A quantity of 0.5 to 1 ug RNA underwent reverse transcription using random hexamers. It was immunoSEQ multiplex PCR that amplified TCR beta CDR3 across 54 Vbeta and 13 Jbeta. TCRdb analysed the immunoSEQ multiplex PCR reads with MiXCR anew, one entry per CDR3 protein. The table has under 150,000 distinct CDR3 sequences, just under 95% seen once. The record originates from a study of CD8 T cells in Susac syndrome. Study in general: Within the group of sequenced Susac syndrome patients, roughly 6 had active disease and about 8 were in remission. Intravenous immunoglobulin alone or corticosteroids were being given to patients with Susac syndrome at blood draw, unless they were therapy-naive.

In germline, CDR1 is ENHRY, CDR2 SYGVKD. The ends were cut back, 2 bases at V and 1 base at J, with 8 bases in the middle. The CDR3 has 14 amino acids. CD8+ and CD4+ T cells were negatively isolated; TEMRA cells were FACS-enriched. This TCR was sampled from a human donor with Susac syndrome. This chain links TRBV10-3 with TRBJ1-1; D is unresolved. Sample: CD4+ T cells from PBMCs. DNA for the CDR3: TGTGCCATCAGTGAGACGAACAAGAACACTGAAGCTTTCTTT. Its protein product is CAISETNKNTEAFF.